These T cell receptor beta chains were read from a single sample in a study of T cell changes during pregnancy in multiple sclerosis. Data came from immunoSEQ multiplex PCR; TCRdb stores just in-frame clones and leaves some out. The sample yields some 77,000 clones, about 92% seen once. This specimen consisted of CD4+ T cells from peripheral blood mononuclear cells, obtained before pregnancy. All receptors come from a female donor with multiple sclerosis, enrolled in a pregnancy study. The CDR3 runs from the conserved cysteine through the conserved F or W. Each record gives: J gene, V gene, D gene, CDR3 protein. A D gene is named only where the DNA matches it firmly.

j_gene: TRBJ2-7
v_gene: TRBV27
d_gene: TRBD1
CDR3aa: CASSFPDRGEQYF

j_gene: TRBJ2-2
v_gene: TRBV30
d_gene: TRBD2
CDR3aa: CAWSFPSGRASGELFF

j_gene: TRBJ2-1
v_gene: TRBV5-1
d_gene: TRBD1
CDR3aa: CASSLRTGGDYNEQFF

j_gene: TRBJ2-3
v_gene: TRBV9
d_gene: .
CDR3aa: CASSVEGVFTQYF

j_gene: TRBJ2-5
v_gene: TRBV4-1
d_gene: TRBD2
CDR3aa: CASKEASGRETQYF

j_gene: TRBJ1-6
v_gene: TRBV5-5
d_gene: .
CDR3aa: CASTLPPGTRDSPLHF

j_gene: TRBJ2-4
v_gene: TRBV11-2
d_gene: TRBD1
CDR3aa: CASSLGTGALAKNIQYF

j_gene: TRBJ1-2
v_gene: TRBV11-2
d_gene: .
CDR3aa: CASSLAGTSTTRGYTF

j_gene: TRBJ1-5
v_gene: TRBV28
d_gene: .
CDR3aa: CASSRGKDQPQHF

j_gene: TRBJ1-1
v_gene: TRBV6-5
d_gene: TRBD1
CDR3aa: CASRGTVMNTEAFF

j_gene: TRBJ2-7
v_gene: TRBV30
d_gene: TRBD1
CDR3aa: CAWSPDRGPNYEQYF

j_gene: TRBJ1-1
v_gene: TRBV9
d_gene: .
CDR3aa: CASSVGQAGNTEAFF

j_gene: TRBJ2-6
v_gene: TRBV9
d_gene: .
CDR3aa: CASSVARGSGANVLTF

j_gene: TRBJ2-7
v_gene: TRBV6-5
d_gene: TRBD1
CDR3aa: CASRLGQGAYEQYF

j_gene: TRBJ2-3
v_gene: TRBV7-2
d_gene: TRBD2
CDR3aa: CASSLFGGLAGPSTDTQYF

j_gene: TRBJ1-3
v_gene: TRBV28
d_gene: .
CDR3aa: CASSLTLISGNTIYF

j_gene: TRBJ1-2
v_gene: TRBV2
d_gene: TRBD1
CDR3aa: CASSGDRTGASGYTF

j_gene: TRBJ2-2
v_gene: TRBV29-1
d_gene: .
CDR3aa: CSVGGGQGNTGELFF

j_gene: TRBJ1-5
v_gene: TRBV28
d_gene: TRBD1
CDR3aa: CASSFWRQGVSGNQPQHF

j_gene: TRBJ2-7
v_gene: TRBV21-1
d_gene: .
CDR3aa: CASSKYSGKNEQYF

j_gene: TRBJ2-7
v_gene: TRBV5-1
d_gene: .
CDR3aa: CASSPRDTMNYEQYF

j_gene: TRBJ2-3
v_gene: TRBV19
d_gene: .
CDR3aa: CASSIGRSSFLDTQYF

j_gene: TRBJ1-5
v_gene: TRBV7-6
d_gene: .
CDR3aa: CASSLGQYNQPQHF

j_gene: TRBJ2-1
v_gene: TRBV19
d_gene: .
CDR3aa: CASSNSGSSYNEQFF

j_gene: TRBJ2-1
v_gene: TRBV2
d_gene: .
CDR3aa: CASSETSFEQFF

j_gene: TRBJ2-5
v_gene: TRBV19
d_gene: TRBD2
CDR3aa: CASSIVPGLTQETQYF

j_gene: TRBJ2-2
v_gene: TRBV2
d_gene: TRBD1
CDR3aa: CASSGQGYSNTGELFF

j_gene: TRBJ1-1
v_gene: TRBV9
d_gene: .
CDR3aa: CASSVDGATEAFF

j_gene: TRBJ2-7
v_gene: TRBV9
d_gene: TRBD2
CDR3aa: CASSVAGLGGSEQYF

j_gene: TRBJ2-3
v_gene: TRBV15
d_gene: .
CDR3aa: CATSRESLGLDTQYF

j_gene: TRBJ1-1
v_gene: TRBV6-5
d_gene: .
CDR3aa: CASSYTWGRPTEAFF

j_gene: TRBJ2-3
v_gene: TRBV11-3
d_gene: TRBD2
CDR3aa: CASSLRESGGRGDTQYF

j_gene: TRBJ1-1
v_gene: TRBV5-1
d_gene: .
CDR3aa: CASSLSGARDTEAFF

j_gene: TRBJ2-7
v_gene: TRBV2
d_gene: .
CDR3aa: CASSRVSYEQYF

j_gene: TRBJ2-1
v_gene: TRBV11-3
d_gene: .
CDR3aa: CASSKGGGSAYNEQFF

j_gene: TRBJ1-2
v_gene: TRBV11-2
d_gene: TRBD1
CDR3aa: CASSRPRTGYGYTF

j_gene: TRBJ1-2
v_gene: TRBV5-1
d_gene: .
CDR3aa: CASSLGDYYGYTF

j_gene: TRBJ1-3
v_gene: TRBV6-1
d_gene: .
CDR3aa: CASSADRNTIYF

j_gene: TRBJ1-1
v_gene: TRBV5-1
d_gene: .
CDR3aa: CASSFQGGDTEAFF

j_gene: TRBJ2-1
v_gene: TRBV29-1
d_gene: TRBD2
CDR3aa: CSVTSGNYNEQFF

j_gene: TRBJ1-1
v_gene: TRBV5-1
d_gene: TRBD1
CDR3aa: CASSLTGANTEAFF

j_gene: TRBJ2-2
v_gene: TRBV19
d_gene: TRBD2
CDR3aa: CASSLTSGGAGELFF

j_gene: TRBJ2-3
v_gene: TRBV5-1
d_gene: TRBD2
CDR3aa: CASSFGGGSTDTQYF

j_gene: TRBJ2-5
v_gene: TRBV18
d_gene: .
CDR3aa: CASSPAYLQETQYF

j_gene: TRBJ2-5
v_gene: TRBV30
d_gene: TRBD2
CDR3aa: CAWSVGASGGMYFETQYF

j_gene: TRBJ2-1
v_gene: TRBV19
d_gene: TRBD1
CDR3aa: CASSPSGQGARNEQFF

j_gene: TRBJ1-4
v_gene: TRBV10-3
d_gene: .
CDR3aa: CAISERGTTNEKLFF

j_gene: TRBJ2-1
v_gene: TRBV7-9
d_gene: .
CDR3aa: CASSSGGNNEQFF

j_gene: TRBJ1-2
v_gene: TRBV18
d_gene: .
CDR3aa: CASSPRQILNYGYTF

j_gene: TRBJ1-6
v_gene: TRBV19
d_gene: .
CDR3aa: CASSIDPFNSPLHF

j_gene: TRBJ1-1
v_gene: TRBV30
d_gene: .
CDR3aa: CAWSVQENTEAFF

j_gene: TRBJ2-7
v_gene: TRBV5-1
d_gene: TRBD1
CDR3aa: CASSLRQGAIYEQYF

j_gene: TRBJ2-7
v_gene: TRBV4-1
d_gene: TRBD2
CDR3aa: CASSQLEAGLPYEQYF

j_gene: TRBJ2-7
v_gene: TRBV18
d_gene: TRBD1
CDR3aa: CASSSSDRVLGEQYF

j_gene: TRBJ2-3
v_gene: TRBV19
d_gene: TRBD2
CDR3aa: CASSSLAGSTDTQYF